The clone carrying this TCR beta chain was detected many times. Time point specified: pre-sensitization, week 0. Treatment indicated: therapeutic diphenylcyclopropenone sensitization with weekly scalp DPC. These data come from a study of human T cells and chemical hapten exposure. Overall study: The scalp of each patient received a weekly diphenylcyclopropenone dose for the full approximately 22-week study.

V shed 5 bases and J 5 bases; nucleotides not matched to a gene: 8. The CDR3 consists of 14 residues. From germline, CDR1 is SGHNT and CDR2 YENEEA. Individual cDNA molecules (in the library) carried attached unique molecular identifiers. TCRdb recomputed calls from the RACE reads with MiXCR, one row per CDR3 protein. The top ten hold around 8.6% of the sample, which has 380,000 or so distinct CDR3 sequences, around 5.5% seen once. The chain uses TRBV11-3 and TRBJ2-7; 8 positions match TRBD1. The receptor was isolated from a woman aged 18-35 years with alopecia areata. Some clones in this sample may be carry-over from other donors' samples. The source was whole blood, collected in connection with sensitization to the hapten diphenylcyclopropenone (DPC). In DNA form, the CDR3 reads TGTGCCAGCAGCCCACGAGGGGGACAGGACGAGCAGTACTTC. Protein: CASSPRGGQDEQYF.